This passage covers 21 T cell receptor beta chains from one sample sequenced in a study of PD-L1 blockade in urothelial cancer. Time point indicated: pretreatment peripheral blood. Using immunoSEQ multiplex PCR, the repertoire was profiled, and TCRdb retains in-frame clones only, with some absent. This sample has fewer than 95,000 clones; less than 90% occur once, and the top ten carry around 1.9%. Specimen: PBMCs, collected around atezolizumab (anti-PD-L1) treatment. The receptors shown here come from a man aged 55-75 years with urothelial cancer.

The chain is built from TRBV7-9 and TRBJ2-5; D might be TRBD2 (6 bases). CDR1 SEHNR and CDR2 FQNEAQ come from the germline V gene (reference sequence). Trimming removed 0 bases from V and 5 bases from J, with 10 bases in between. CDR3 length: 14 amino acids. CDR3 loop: CASSLAHRGETQYF. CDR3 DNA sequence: TGTGCCAGCAGCTTAGCCCACCGGGGGGAGACCCAGTACTTC.

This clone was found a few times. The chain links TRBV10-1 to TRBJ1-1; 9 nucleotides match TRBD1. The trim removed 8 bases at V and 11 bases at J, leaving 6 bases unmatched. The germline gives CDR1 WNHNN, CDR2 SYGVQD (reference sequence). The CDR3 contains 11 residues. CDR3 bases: TGCGCCAGCGGACGGGACAGGGCCGCTTTCTTT. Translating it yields CASGRDRAAFF.

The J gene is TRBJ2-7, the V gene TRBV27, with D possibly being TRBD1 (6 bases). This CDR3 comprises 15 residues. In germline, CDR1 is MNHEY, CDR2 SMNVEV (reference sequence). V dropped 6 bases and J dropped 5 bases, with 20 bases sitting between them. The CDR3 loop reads CASRGARLSPHEQYF. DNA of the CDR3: TGTGCCAGCAGGGGGGCCCGACTCTCCCCCCACGAGCAGTACTTC.

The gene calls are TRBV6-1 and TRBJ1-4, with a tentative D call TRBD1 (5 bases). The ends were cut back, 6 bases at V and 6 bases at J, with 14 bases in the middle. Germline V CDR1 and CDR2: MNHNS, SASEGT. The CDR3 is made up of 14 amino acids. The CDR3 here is CASRLFRGDEKLFF. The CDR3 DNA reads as TGTGCCAGCAGGCTATTCCGGGGGGATGAAAAACTGTTTTTT.

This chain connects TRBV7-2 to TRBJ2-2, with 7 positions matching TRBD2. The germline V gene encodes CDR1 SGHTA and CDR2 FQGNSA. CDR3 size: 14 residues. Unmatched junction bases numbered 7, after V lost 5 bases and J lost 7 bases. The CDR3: CASSPTSSLGELFF. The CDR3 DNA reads TGTGCCAGCAGCCCGACTAGCTCTCTCGGGGAGCTGTTTTTT.

CDR3 protein: CASSVGTVNTGELFF. The CDR3 coding sequence is TGCGCCAGCAGCGTGGGGACAGTGAACACCGGGGAGCTGTTTTTT. The genes are TRBV5-1 and TRBJ2-2, with 7 bases matching TRBD1. Germline CDR1 and CDR2: SGHRS and YFSETQ. The junction had 4 bases not matched to a gene; V was cut back by 4 bases and J by 1 base. The CDR3 totals 15 residues. The full variable domain, in which reference TRBV5-1 and TRBJ2-2 provide the parts outside the CDR3, is KAGVTQTPRYLIKTRGQQVTLSCSPISGHRSVSWYQQTPGQGLQFLFEYFSETQRNKGNFPGRFSGRQFSNSRSEMNVSTLELGDSALYLCASSVGTVNTGELFFGEGSRLTVL.

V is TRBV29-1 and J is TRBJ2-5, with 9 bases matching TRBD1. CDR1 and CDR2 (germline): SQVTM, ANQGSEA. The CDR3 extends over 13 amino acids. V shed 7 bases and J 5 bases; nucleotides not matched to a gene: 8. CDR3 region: CSGQQGARETQYF. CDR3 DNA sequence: TGCAGCGGACAACAGGGGGCAAGGGAGACCCAGTACTTC.

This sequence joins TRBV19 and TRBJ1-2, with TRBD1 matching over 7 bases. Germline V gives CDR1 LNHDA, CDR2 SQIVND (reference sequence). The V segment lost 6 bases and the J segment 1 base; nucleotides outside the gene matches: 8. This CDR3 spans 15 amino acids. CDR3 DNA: TGTGCCAGTAGAGATTCCGGGACAGATAACTATGGCTACACCTTC. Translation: CASRDSGTDNYGYTF.

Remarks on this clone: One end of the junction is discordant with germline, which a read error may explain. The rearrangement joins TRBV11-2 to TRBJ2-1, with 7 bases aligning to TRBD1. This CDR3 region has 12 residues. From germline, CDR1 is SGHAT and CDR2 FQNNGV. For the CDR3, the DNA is TGTGCCAGCAGCCTAACGTCGGGGACAGTCCTCTTC. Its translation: CASSLTSGTVLF.

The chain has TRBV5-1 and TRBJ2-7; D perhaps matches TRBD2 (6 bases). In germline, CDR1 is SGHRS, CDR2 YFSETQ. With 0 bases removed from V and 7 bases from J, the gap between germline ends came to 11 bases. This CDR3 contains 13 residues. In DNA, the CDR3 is TGCGCCAGCAGCTTGGATGGAGGGCGGGAGCAGTACTTC. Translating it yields CASSLDGGREQYF.

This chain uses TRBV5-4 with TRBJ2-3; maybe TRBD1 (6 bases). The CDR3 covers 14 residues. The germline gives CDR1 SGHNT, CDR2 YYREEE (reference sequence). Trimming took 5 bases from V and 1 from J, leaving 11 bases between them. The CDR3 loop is CASRPSGGTDTQYF. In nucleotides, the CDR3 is TGTGCCAGCAGGCCATCAGGGGGCACAGATACGCAGTATTTT.

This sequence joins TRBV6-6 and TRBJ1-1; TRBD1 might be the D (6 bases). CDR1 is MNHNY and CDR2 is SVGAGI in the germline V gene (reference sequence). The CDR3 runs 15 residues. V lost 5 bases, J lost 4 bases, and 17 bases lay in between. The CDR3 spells CASSNMGASGTEAFF. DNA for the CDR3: TGTGCCAGCAGTAACATGGGGGCATCGGGCACTGAAGCTTTCTTT.

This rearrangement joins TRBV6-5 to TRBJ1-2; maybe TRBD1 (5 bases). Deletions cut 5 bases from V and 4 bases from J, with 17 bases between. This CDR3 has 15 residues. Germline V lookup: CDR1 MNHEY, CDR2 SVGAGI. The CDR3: CASSLHRPATYGYTF. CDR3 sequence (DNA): TGTGCCAGCAGTCTTCACAGGCCGGCCACCTATGGCTACACCTTC.

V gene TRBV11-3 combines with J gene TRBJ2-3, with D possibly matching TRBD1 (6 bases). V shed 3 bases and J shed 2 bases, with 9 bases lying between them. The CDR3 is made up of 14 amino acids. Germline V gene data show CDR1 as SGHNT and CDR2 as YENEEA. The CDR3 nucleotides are TGTGCCAGCAGCTTCAAGGGGGACACAGATACGCAGTATTTT. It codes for CASSFKGDTDTQYF. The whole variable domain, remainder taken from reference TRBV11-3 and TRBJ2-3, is EAGVVQSPRYKIIEKKQPVAFWCNPISGHNTLYWYLQNLGQGPELLIRYENEEAVDDSQLPKDRFSAERLKGVDSTLKIQPAELGDSAVYLCASSFKGDTDTQYFGPGTRLTVL.

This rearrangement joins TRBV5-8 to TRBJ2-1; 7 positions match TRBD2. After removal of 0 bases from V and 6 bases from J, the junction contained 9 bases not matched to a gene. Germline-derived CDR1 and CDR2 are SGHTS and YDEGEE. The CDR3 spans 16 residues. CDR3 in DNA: TGTGCCAGCAGCTTGGCCTTATTAGCGGGTGCCAATGAGCAGTTCTTC. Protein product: CASSLALLAGANEQFF.

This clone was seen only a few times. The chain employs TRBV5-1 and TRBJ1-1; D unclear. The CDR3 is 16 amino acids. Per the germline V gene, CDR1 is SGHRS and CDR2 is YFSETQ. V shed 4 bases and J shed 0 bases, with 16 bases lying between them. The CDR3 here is CASSIPRNTVNTEAFF. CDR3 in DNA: TGCGCCAGCAGCATACCAAGAAACACAGTGAACACTGAAGCTTTCTTT.

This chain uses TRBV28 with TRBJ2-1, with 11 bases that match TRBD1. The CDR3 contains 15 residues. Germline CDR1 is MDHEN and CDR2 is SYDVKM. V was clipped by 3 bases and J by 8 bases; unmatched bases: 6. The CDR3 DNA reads TGTGCCAGCAGTTTGGGGACAGGGGGGATCTATGAGCAGTTCTTC. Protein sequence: CASSLGTGGIYEQFF.

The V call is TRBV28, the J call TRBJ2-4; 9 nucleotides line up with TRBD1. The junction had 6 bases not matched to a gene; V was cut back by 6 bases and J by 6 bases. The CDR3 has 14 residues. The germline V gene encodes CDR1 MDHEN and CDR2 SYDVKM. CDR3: CASSKTGGANIQYF. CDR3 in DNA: TGTGCCAGCAGCAAAACAGGGGGCGCAAACATTCAGTACTTC.

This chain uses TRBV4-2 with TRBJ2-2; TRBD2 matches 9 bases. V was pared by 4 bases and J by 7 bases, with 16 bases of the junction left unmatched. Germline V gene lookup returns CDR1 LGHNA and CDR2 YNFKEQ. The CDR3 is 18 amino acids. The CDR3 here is CASSPWPAGAGGDGELFF. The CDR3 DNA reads TGTGCCAGCAGCCCATGGCCGGCGGGAGCGGGGGGTGACGGGGAGCTGTTTTTT.

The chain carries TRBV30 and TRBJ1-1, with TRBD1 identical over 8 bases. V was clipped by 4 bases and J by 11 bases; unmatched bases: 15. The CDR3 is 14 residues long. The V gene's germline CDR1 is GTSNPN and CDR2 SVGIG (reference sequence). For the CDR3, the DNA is TGTGCCTGGACCCCGGACAGGGTAGTAATCAGCGCTTTCTTT. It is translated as CAWTPDRVVISAFF. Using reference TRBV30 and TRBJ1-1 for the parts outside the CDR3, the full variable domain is SQTIHQWPATLVQPVGSPLSLECTVEGTSNPNLYWYRQAAGRGLQLLFYSVGIGQISSEVPQNLSASRPQDRQFILSSKKLLLSDSGFYLCAWTPDRVVISAFFGQGTRLTVV.

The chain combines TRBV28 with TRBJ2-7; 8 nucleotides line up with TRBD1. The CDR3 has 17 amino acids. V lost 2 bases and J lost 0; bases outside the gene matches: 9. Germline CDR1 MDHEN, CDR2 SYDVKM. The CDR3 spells CASSLPLRGPTSYEQYF. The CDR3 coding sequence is TGTGCCAGCAGTTTACCGCTCAGGGGGCCCACCTCCTACGAGCAGTACTTC.